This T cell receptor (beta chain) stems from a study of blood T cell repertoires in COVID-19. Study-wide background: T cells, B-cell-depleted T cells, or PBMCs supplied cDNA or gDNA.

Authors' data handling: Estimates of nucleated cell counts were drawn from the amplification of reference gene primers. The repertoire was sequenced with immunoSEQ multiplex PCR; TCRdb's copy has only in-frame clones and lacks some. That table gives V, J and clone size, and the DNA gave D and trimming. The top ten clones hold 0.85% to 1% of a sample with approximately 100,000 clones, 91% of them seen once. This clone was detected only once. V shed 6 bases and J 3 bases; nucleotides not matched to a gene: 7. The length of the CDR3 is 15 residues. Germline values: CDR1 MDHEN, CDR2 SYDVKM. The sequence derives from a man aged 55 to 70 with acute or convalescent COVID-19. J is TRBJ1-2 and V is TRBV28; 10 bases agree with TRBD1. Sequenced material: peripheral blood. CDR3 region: CASSLSGTGDYGYTF. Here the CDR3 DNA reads TGTGCCAGCAGCCTCTCCGGGACAGGGGACTATGGCTACACCTTC.